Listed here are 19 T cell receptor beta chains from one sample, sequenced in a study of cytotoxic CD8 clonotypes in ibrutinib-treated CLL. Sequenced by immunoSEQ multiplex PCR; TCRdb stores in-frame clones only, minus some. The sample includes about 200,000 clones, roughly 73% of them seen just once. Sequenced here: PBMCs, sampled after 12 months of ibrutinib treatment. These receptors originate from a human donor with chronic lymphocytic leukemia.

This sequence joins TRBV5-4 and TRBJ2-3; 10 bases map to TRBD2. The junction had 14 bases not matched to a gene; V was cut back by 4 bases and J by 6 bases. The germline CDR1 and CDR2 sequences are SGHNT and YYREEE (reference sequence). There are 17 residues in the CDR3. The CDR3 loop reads CASSLRLAGVGSDTQYF. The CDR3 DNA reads TGTGCCAGCAGCCTGAGGCTAGCGGGAGTGGGCAGTGATACGCAGTATTTT.

CDR3 amino acids: CASSTGTGKRDTQYF. CDR3 DNA sequence: TGTGCCAGCAGCACAGGGACTGGGAAAAGGGATACGCAGTATTTT. The chain carries TRBV5-8 and TRBJ2-3; D is perhaps TRBD1 or TRBD2 (6 bases each). Germline CDR1 SGHTS, CDR2 YDEGEE. V was cut by 4 bases and J by 6 bases, with 18 bases left in between. The CDR3 has 15 amino acids.

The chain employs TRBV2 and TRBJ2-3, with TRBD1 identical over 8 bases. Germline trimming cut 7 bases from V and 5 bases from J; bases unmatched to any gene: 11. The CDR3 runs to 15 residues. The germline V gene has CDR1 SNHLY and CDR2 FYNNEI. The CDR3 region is CASKRPGQGLDTQYF. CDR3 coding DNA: TGTGCCAGCAAGAGACCAGGACAGGGTTTAGATACGCAGTATTTT.

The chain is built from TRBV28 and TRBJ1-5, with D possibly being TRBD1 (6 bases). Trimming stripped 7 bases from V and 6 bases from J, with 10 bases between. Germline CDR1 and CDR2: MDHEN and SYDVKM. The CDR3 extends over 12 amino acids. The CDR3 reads CASMDSGQPQHF. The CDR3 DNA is TGTGCCAGCATGGACAGCGGTCAGCCCCAGCATTTT.

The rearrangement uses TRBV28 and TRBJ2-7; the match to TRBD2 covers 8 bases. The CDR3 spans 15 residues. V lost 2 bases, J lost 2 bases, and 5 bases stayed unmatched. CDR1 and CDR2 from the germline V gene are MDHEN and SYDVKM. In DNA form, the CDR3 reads TGTGCCAGCAGTTTAGGGACGGGAGGGCCCTACGAGCAGTACTTC. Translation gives CASSLGTGGPYEQYF.

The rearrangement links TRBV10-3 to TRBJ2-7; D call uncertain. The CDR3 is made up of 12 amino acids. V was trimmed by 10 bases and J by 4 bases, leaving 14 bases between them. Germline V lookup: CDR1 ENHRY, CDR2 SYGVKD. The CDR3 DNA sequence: TGTGCCAGCCGTGGGCCCCTTTACGAGCAGTACTTC. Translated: CASRGPLYEQYF.

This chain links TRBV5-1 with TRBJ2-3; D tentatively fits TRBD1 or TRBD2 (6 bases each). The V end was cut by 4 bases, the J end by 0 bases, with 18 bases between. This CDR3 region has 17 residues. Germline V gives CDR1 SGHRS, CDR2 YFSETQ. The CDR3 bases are TGCGCCAGCAGCCCTGGGGGGCTCTCCGCTAGCACAGATACGCAGTATTTT. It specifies CASSPGGLSASTDTQYF.

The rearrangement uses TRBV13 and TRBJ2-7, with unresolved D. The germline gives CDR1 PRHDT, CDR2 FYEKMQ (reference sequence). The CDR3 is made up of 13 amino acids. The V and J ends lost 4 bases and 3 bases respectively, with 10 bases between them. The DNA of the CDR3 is TGTGCCAGCAGCTACGCAAGCGACTACGAGCAGTACTTC. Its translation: CASSYASDYEQYF. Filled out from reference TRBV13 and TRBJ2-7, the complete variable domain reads AAGVIQSPRHLIKEKRETATLKCYPIPRHDTVYWYQQGPGQDPQFLISFYEKMQSDKGSIPDRFSAQQFSDYHSELNMSSLELGDSALYFCASSYASDYEQYFGPGTRLTVT.

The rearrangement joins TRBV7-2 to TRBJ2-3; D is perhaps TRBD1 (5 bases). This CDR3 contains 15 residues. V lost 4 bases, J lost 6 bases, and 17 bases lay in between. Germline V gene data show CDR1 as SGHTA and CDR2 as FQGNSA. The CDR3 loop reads CASSSPTDYRDTQYF. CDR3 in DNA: TGTGCCAGCAGCTCGCCGACAGATTATCGTGATACGCAGTATTTT.

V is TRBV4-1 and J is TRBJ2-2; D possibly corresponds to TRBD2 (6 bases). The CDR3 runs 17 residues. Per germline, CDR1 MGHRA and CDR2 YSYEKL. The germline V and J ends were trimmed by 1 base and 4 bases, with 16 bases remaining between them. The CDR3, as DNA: TGCGCCAGCAGCCAAGGAGTGTCGGGAGAGACCACCGGGGAGCTGTTTTTT. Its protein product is CASSQGVSGETTGELFF.

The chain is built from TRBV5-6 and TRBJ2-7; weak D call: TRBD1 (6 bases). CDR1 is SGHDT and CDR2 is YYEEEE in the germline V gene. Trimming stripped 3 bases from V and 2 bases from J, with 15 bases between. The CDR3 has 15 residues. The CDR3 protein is CASSSGTLLPYEQYF. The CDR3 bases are TGTGCCAGCAGCTCGGGGACACTACTCCCCTACGAGCAGTACTTC.

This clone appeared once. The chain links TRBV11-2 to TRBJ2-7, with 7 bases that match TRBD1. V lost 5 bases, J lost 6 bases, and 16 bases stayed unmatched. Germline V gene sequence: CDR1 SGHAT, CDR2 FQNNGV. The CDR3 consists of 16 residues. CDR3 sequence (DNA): TGTGCCAGCAGCCTCGCCGGGGCGAGGGGGCAATCCGAGCAGTACTTC. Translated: CASSLAGARGQSEQYF.

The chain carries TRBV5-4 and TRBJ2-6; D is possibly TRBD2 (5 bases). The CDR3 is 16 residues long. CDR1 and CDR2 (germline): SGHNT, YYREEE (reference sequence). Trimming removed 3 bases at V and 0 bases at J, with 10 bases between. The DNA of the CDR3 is TGTGCCAGCAGCTCGGAGGAAGGCTCTGGGGCCAACGTCCTGACTTTC. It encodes CASSSEEGSGANVLTF.

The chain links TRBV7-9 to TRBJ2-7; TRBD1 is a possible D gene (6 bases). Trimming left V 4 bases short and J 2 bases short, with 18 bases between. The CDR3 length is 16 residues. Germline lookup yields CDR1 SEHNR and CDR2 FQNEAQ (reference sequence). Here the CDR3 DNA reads TGTGCCAGCAGCTCCCCCCCTCCCGGGACAACCTACGAGCAGTACTTC. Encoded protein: CASSSPPPGTTYEQYF. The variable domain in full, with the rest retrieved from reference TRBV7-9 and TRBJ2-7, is DTGVSQNPRHKITKRGQNVTFRCDPISEHNRLYWYRQTLGQGPEFLTYFQNEAQLEKSRLLSDRFSAERPKGSFSTLEIQRTEQGDSAMYLCASSSPPPGTTYEQYFGPGTRLTVT.

CDR3 sequence reads: CASSSQETQYF. For the CDR3, the DNA is TGCGCCAGCAGTTCACAAGAGACCCAGTACTTC. J is TRBJ2-5 and V is TRBV10-2; D gene ambiguous. Germline CDR1 reads WSHSY; CDR2 reads SAAADI. The CDR3 loop spans 11 amino acids. The V gene lost 5 bases and the J gene lost 2 bases, with 3 bases spanning the gap.

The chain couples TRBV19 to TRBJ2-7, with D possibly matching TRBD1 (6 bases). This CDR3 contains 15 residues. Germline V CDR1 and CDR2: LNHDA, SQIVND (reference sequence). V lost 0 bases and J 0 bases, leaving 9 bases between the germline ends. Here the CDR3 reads CASSIEQGFSYEQYF. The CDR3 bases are TGTGCCAGTAGTATAGAACAGGGATTCTCCTACGAGCAGTACTTC.

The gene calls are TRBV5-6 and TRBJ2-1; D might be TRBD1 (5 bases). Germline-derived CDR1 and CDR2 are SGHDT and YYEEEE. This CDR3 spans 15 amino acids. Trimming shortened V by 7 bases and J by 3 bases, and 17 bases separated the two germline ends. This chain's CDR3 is CASHRRVEVYNEQFF. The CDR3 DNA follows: TGTGCCAGCCACCGCAGGGTTGAGGTCTACAATGAGCAGTTCTTC.

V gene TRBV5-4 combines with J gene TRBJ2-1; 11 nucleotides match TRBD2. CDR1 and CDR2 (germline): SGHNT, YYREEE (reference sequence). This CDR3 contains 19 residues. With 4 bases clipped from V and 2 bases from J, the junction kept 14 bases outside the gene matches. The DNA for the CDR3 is TGTGCCAGCAGCCAAGCGACCGGGACTAGCGGTAAAGCCTACAATGAGCAGTTCTTC. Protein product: CASSQATGTSGKAYNEQFF.

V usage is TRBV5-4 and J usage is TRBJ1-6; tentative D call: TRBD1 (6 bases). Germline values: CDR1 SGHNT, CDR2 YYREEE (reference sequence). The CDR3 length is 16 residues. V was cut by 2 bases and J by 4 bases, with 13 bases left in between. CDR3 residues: CASSFDGGRYNSPLHF. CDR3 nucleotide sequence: TGTGCCAGCAGCTTTGATGGGGGCCGTTATAATTCACCCCTCCACTTT.